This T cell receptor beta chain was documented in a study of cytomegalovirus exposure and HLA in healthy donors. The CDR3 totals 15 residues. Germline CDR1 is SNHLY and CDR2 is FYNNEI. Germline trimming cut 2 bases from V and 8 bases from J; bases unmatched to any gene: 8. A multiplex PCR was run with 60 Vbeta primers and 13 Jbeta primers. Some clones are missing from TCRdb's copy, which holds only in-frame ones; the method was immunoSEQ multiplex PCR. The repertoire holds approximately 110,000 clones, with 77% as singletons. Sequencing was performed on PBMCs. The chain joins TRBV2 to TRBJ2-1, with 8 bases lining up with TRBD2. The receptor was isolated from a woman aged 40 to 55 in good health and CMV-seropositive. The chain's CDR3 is CASSESGGSVYEQFF. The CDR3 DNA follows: TGTGCCAGCAGTGAAAGCGGGGGTAGTGTCTATGAGCAGTTCTTC.